The present T cell receptor beta chain was sequenced within a study of shared clonotypes between healthy human individuals (TCRdb year 2020). In terms of the full investigation: The cohort included three men and two women between 18 and 49 years of age. Each donor's leukapheresis produced roughly between about 0.8 and 10 billion PBMCs. For each donor, CD4 naive and CD4 memory were each given three plates, CD8 naive was given two plates, and CD8 memory was given one plate. To increase sequencing depth and limit assay-specific biases, TCR repertoire library preparation and sequencing were carried out by different laboratories using diverse techniques. The study deeply sequenced blood TCR repertoires of five healthy adults to estimate repertoire size and the extent of clonotype sharing between individuals. What the research found in general, with its limitations: Because the study included only a small number of donors, the genetic and exposure-history diversity represented was limited. Compared with non-shared clonotypes, clonotypes shared by all four sorted-subset donors had higher generation probabilities. Across four donors, roughly 5.1% of naive CD4, roughly 3.8% of naive CD8, about 2% of memory CD4, and under 0.45% of memory CD8 clonotypes were shared. Incomplete sequencing was indicated by rarefaction of sorted-subset datasets, despite the large sequencing depth. Pairwise subsampling indicated that sequencing depth was expected to affect the degree of clonotype sharing among donors. Naive subsets generally had larger estimated clonotype richness than memory subsets. Sampling was restricted to blood, and TCR repertoires in tissue are likely to differ from TCR repertoires in blood.

The donors were healthy, HIV-negative adults with no recently reported acute infections or vaccinations. All donors were Caucasian adults living in Nashville, Tennessee, USA. Magnetic negative selection was used to enrich CD4+ T cells, after which naive cells were positively selected on CD45RA and the negative fraction became the memory subset. After blood collection by leukapheresis, PBMCs were isolated using Ficoll-Histopaque density gradient centrifugation and then cryopreserved in the vapor phase of liquid nitrogen. Analytical flow cytometry was used to check the purity and quantity of every magnetically sorted T cell population. Genomic DNA was isolated from every sorted fraction and measured by UV absorbance on a Nanodrop 2000c. TCR CDR3 regions were amplified from genomic DNA by multiplex PCR using the deep immunoSEQ assay. For each cell subset, the extracted genomic DNA was distributed evenly across all wells of several immunoSEQ 96-well plates, and each plate served as one replicate. For sorted subsets, each replicate PCR was loaded with around 220 ng genomic DNA, equivalent to 30,000 or so T cell genomes. Purified libraries were quantified with a Qubit 3.0 fluorometer, sized on a Bioanalyzer 2100, and re-quantified with the KAPA Library Quantification kit. Every immunoSEQ 96-well plate was sequenced on a dedicated single-read 150-cycle Illumina NextSeq 550 flow cell. The paper's data handling went like this. The immunoSEQ output contained only junctional sequences without quality scores, so filtering could not match that applied to full-length reads. To assign V/J genes and CDR3, sequences were annotated using PyIR, a Python wrapper for IgBLAST v1.9, with IMGT germline references. Reads with weak V/J assignments (E-value above 1e-6), missing CDR3, stop codons, out-of-frame junctions, or ambiguous translated residues were removed. V3J clonotypes were defined as sequences sharing an identical inferred V gene, J gene, and CDR3 amino acid sequence. Percentage overlap between repertoires was calculated by dividing the number of shared unique clonotypes by the size of the smaller repertoire. Richness of each repertoire was evaluated using RTK rarefaction, the Chao1 estimator, and Recon v2.1 estimates of unobserved clonotypes. Generation probabilities for all TCRbeta clonotypes obtained by the gDNA method from several donors were computed using OLGA. TCRdb provides this immuneACCESS table in a form limited to in-frame rearrangements. Some clones are lacking; in checked studies, under half of them reflect an unresolved V gene, and why the rest are absent is not known. The V and J calls and clone size were taken over from that table, and D and trimming were inferred from the DNA. The sample table contains 2 million to 3 million clones; only one count was recorded for around 90% of them. In total, the top ten clones hold about 0.13% of the sample.

The germline V gene gives CDR1 as SGDLS and CDR2 as YYNGEE. CDR3 length: 15 amino acids, cysteine to phenylalanine. Only the CDR3 DNA stays, 45 bases, in frame from base 1. V and J are truncated by 1 base and 1 base respectively, leaving an intervening sequence of 11 bases. As for this clone: Its binding antigen is unknown. No quality values exist for individual bases; no much larger clone is one base distant.

The sequence came from a man between 18 and 29 years old in good health. The sample comprised naive CD4+ T cells sorted from blood. Reading the label with the study, this specimen's cell subset or site is: CD45RA+ positively selected. The sequence links TRBV9 to TRBJ1-1; the D gene cannot be named for sure. DNA sequence: TGTGCCAGCAGCGTAAAGGGTGGTTGGAACACTGAAGCTTTCTTT. The encoded protein is CASSVKGGWNTEAFF.